The sequence of this T cell receptor beta chain was determined in a study of OX40 agonist ivuxolimab in advanced cancers. Study-wide context: Across the patients, intravenous ivuxolimab was delivered every 2 weeks at 0.01 to 10 mg/kg. Study observations and caveats: In the 0.1 to 3.0 mg/kg range, CD4+ and CD8+ blood T cells had expanded clonally by week 6. CD8+ T cells were the subset that, on average, had more expanded clones than CD4+.

Collection of blood occurred at baseline, at cycle 4 day 1, and at cycle 7 day 1. Sequencing was performed with immunoSEQ multiplex PCR; in TCRdb, only in-frame clones are kept and a portion is missing. The top ten clones hold approximately 0.69% of a sample with 65,000 to 80,000 clones, 85% to 95% of them seen once. About this clone itself: The antigen is unknown.

The sequence was collected from an adult with an advanced solid tumor such as melanoma, head and neck, liver or kidney cancer. The input for sequencing was CD4+ or CD8+ T cells sorted from blood, taken in a trial of the OX40 agonist ivuxolimab.

The DNA for the CDR3 is TGTGCCAGCAGCTCCGGGGGCGCTGGGGCCAACGTCCTGACTTTC. Residues: CASSSGGAGANVLTF. The rearrangement joins TRBV7-2 to TRBJ2-6; D is possibly TRBD1 or TRBD2 (6 bases each). CDR1 and CDR2 from the germline V gene are SGHTA and FQGNSA. The CDR3 spans 15 residues. Trimming left V 4 bases short and J 2 bases short, with 9 bases between.